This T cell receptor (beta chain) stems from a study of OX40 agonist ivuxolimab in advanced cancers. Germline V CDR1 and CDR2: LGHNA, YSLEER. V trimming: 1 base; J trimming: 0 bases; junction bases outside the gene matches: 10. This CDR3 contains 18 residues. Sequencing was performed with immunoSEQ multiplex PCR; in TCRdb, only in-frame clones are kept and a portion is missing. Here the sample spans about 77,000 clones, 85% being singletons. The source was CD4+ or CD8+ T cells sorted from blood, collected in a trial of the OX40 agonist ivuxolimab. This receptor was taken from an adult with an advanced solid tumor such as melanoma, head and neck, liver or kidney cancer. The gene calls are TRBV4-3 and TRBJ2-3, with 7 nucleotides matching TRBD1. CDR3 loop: CASSQVFRTGGSTDTQYF. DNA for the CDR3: TGCGCCAGCAGCCAAGTATTCAGGACAGGTGGTAGCACAGATACGCAGTATTTT.